These T cell receptor beta chains were read from a single sample in a study of T cells in Graves' hyperthyroidism and ophthalmopathy. Via MiXCR, TCRdb re-called the multiplex PCR reads, giving one row per CDR3 protein. The sample consists of more than 75,000 distinct CDR3 sequences, approximately 56% of them appearing once. Sequenced material: blood. These receptor sequences come from a woman in her forties with Graves' hyperthyroidism. Each CDR3 is given with its conserved first and last residue. A D gene is named only where the DNA matches it firmly. A clone size is listed for some rows: how often the clone was seen (once, few, many), or a class if it is expanded.

many,NA,TRBJ1-5,TRBV2,TGTGCCAGCAATGCAGACTCCTTTCGCAATCAGCCCCAGCATTTT,CASNADSFRNQPQHF
once,NA,TRBJ1-5,TRBV15,TGTGCCACCAGCAGAGTCGGCGGAGGGCAGCCCCAGCATTTT,CATSRVGGGQPQHF
few,NA,TRBJ2-5,TRBV7-9,TGTGCCAACAGCCCGGGAGAGACCCAGTACTTC,CANSPGETQYF
few,NA,TRBJ2-2,TRBV3-1,TGTGCCAGCATCGGGTCGAACACCGGGGAGCTGTTTTTT,CASIGSNTGELFF
NA,TRBD1,TRBJ1-5,TRBV28,TGTGCCAGCCTTTTGACAGGGGTTTGGCAGCCCCAGCATTTT,CASLLTGVWQPQHF
few,NA,TRBJ2-7,TRBV15,TGTGCCACCAGCAGCCGATTGCCCTACGAGCAGTACTTC,CATSSRLPYEQYF
many,NA,TRBJ2-7,TRBV9,TGTGCCAGCAGCGTCGGATATCCTTCCTACGAGCAGTACTTC,CASSVGYPSYEQYF
many,NA,TRBJ2-5,TRBV7-2,TGTGCCAGCAGCTTAGACAGGTCGGTCCAGTACTTC,CASSLDRSVQYF
NA,NA,TRBJ2-2,TRBV15,TGTGCCACCAGCTTGGCAGTGAGGACCGGGGAGCTGTTTTTT,CATSLAVRTGELFF
NA,TRBD1,TRBJ1-1,TRBV2,TGTGCCAGCAGTGCCCAGGGGGACTATCAAGCCTTCTTT,CASSAQGDYQAFF
many,NA,TRBJ1-5,TRBV7-2,TGTGCCAGCAGCTTAGGGGTTGGGGGAGGAAATCAGCCCCAGCATTTT,CASSLGVGGGNQPQHF
few,NA,TRBJ2-3,TRBV19,TGTGCCAGTAGTATAGGGCCCGGGGTTGGGGATACGCAGTATTTT,CASSIGPGVGDTQYF